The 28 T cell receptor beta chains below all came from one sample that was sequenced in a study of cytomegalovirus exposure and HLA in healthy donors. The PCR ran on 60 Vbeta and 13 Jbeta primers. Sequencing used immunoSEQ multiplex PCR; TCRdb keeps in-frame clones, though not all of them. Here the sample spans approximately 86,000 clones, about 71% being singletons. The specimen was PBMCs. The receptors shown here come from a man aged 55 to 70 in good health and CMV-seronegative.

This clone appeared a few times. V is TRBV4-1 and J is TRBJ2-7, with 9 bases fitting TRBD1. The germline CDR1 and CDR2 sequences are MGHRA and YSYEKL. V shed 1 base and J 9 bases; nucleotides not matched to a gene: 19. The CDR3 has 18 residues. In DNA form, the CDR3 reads TGCGCCAGCAGCCAAGGGGACCCCCCGGGACAGGGCAAATACTGGCAGTACTTC. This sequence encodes CASSQGDPPGQGKYWQYF.

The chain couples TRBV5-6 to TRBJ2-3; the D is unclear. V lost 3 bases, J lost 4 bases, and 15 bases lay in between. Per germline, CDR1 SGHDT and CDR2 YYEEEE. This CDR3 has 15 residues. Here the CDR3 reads CASSYPSSEADTQYF. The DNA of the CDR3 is TGTGCCAGCAGCTATCCCAGCTCCGAGGCAGATACGCAGTATTTT.

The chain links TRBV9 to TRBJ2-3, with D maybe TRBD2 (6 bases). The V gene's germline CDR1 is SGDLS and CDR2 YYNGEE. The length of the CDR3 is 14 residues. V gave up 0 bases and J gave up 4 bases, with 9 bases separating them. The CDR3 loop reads CASSVVGGADTQYF. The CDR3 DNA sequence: TGTGCCAGCAGCGTAGTGGGGGGTGCAGATACGCAGTATTTT.

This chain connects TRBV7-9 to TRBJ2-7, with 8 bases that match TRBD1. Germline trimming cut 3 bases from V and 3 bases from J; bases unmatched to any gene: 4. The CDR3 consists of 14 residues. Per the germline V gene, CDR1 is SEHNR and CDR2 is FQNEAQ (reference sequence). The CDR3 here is CASSLTGAYYEQYF. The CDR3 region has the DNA TGTGCCAGCAGCTTGACAGGGGCCTACTACGAGCAGTACTTC.

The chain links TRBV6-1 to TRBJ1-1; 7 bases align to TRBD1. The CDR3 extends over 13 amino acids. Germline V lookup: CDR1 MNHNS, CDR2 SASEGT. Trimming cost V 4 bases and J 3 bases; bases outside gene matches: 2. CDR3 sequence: CASSGTGDTEAFF. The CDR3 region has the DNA TGTGCCAGCAGTGGAACAGGGGACACTGAAGCTTTCTTT.

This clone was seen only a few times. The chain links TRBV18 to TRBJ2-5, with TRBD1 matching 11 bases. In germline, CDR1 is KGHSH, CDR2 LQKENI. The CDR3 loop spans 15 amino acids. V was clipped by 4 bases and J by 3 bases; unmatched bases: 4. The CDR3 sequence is CASSLPGQGEETQYF. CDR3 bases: TGTGCCAGCTCACTGCCGGGACAGGGGGAAGAGACCCAGTACTTC.

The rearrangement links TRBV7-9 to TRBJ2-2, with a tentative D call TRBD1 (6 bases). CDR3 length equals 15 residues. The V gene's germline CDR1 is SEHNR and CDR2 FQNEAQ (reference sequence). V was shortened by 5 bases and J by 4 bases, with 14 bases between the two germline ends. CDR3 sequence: CASSQLGAATGELFF. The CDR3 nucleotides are TGTGCCAGCAGCCAATTGGGGGCGGCCACCGGGGAGCTGTTTTTT.

Here the CDR3 DNA reads TGTGCCAGCAGCAGGGACAGGGGCGACGAGCAGTACTTC. Translating it yields CASSRDRGDEQYF. The gene calls are TRBV5-6 and TRBJ2-7; 10 bases map to TRBD1. The CDR3 consists of 13 residues. Germline V gives CDR1 SGHDT, CDR2 YYEEEE. Trimming removed 4 bases from V and 5 bases from J; junction bases left unmatched: 3.

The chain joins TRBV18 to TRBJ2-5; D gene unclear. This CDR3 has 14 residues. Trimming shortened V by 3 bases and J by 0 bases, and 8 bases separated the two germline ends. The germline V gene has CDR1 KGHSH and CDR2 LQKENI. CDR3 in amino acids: CASSPTEHQETQYF. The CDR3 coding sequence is TGTGCCAGCTCACCTACTGAGCACCAAGAGACCCAGTACTTC. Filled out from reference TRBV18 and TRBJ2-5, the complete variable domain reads NAGVMQNPRHLVRRRGQEARLRCSPMKGHSHVYWYRQLPEEGLKFMVYLQKENIIDESGMPKERFSAEFPKEGPSILRIQQVVRGDSAAYFCASSPTEHQETQYFGPGTRLLVL.

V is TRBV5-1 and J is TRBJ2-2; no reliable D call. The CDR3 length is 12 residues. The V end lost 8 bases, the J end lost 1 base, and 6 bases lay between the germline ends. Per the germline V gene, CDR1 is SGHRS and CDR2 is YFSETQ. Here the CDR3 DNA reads TGCGCCAGTACTTTGAACACCGGGGAGCTGTTTTTT. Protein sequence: CASTLNTGELFF.

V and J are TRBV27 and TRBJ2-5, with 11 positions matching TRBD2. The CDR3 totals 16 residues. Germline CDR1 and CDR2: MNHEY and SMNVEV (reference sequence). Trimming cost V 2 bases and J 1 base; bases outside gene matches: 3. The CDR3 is CASSLRTSGGQETQYF. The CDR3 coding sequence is TGTGCCAGCAGTTTACGTACTAGCGGGGGCCAAGAGACCCAGTACTTC.

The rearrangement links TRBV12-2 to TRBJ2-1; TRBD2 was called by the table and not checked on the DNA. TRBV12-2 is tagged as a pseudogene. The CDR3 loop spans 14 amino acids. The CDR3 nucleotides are TGTGCAAGTCGCCTATTGCACTCCTACAATGAGCAGTTCTTC. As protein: CASRLLHSYNEQFF.

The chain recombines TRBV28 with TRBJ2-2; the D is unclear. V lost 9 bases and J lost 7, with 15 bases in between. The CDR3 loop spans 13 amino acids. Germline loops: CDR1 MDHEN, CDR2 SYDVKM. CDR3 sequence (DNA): TGTGCCAGTACGATGTTCGGCGGCGGGGAGCTGTTTTTT. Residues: CASTMFGGGELFF.

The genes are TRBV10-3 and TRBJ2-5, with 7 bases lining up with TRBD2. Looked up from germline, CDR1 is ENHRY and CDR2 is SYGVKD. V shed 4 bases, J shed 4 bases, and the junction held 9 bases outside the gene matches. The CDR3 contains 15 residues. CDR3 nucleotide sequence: TGTGCCATCAGTGGCGAGAGGGGAGGGCTAGAGACCCAGTACTTC. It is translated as CAISGERGGLETQYF.

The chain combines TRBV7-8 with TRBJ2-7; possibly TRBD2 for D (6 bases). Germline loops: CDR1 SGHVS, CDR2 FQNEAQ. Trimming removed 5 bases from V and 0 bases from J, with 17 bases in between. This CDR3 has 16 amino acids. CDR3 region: CASSRSGSGSSYEQYF. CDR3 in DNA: TGTGCCAGCAGCCGAAGCGGTAGCGGAAGCTCCTACGAGCAGTACTTC.

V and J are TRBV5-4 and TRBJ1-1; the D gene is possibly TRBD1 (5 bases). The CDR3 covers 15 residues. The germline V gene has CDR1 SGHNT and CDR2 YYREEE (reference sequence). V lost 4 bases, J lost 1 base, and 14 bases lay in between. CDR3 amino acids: CASSQVQVGNTEAFF. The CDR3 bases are TGTGCCAGCAGCCAAGTACAGGTTGGGAACACTGAAGCTTTCTTT.

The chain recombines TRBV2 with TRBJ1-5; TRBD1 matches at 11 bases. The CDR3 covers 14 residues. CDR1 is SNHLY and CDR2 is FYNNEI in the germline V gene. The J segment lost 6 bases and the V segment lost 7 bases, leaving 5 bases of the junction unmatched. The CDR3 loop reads CASKGTGGIQPQHF. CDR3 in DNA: TGTGCCAGCAAAGGGACAGGGGGGATTCAGCCCCAGCATTTT.

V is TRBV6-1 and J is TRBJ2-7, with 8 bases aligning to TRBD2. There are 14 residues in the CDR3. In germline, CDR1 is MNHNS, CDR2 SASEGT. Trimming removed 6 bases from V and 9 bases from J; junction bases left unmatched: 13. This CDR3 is CASREPAGERWQYF. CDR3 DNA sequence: TGTGCCAGCAGGGAACCAGCGGGAGAACGATGGCAGTACTTC.

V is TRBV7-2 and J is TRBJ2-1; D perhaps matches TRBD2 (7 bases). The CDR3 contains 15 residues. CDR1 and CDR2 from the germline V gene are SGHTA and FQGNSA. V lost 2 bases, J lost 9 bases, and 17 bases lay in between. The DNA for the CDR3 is TGTGCCAGCAGCTTAAGGGGGGGCCAAACTAGTGAGCAGTTCTTC. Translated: CASSLRGGQTSEQFF.

CDR3 protein: CASSTTVNTEAFF. For the CDR3, the DNA is TGTGCCAGCAGTACAACAGTGAACACTGAAGCTTTCTTT. This chain connects TRBV6-1 to TRBJ1-1; D unresolved. Looked up from germline, CDR1 is MNHNS and CDR2 is SASEGT. The CDR3 contains 13 residues. The V end was cut by 5 bases, the J end by 0 bases, with 7 bases between.

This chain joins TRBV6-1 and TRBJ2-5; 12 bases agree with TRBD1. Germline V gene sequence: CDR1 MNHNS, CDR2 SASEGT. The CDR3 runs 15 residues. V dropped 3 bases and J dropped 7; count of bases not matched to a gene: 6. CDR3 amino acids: CASSDPGQGARTQYF. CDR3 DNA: TGTGCCAGCAGTGACCCGGGACAGGGGGCCCGGACCCAGTACTTC.

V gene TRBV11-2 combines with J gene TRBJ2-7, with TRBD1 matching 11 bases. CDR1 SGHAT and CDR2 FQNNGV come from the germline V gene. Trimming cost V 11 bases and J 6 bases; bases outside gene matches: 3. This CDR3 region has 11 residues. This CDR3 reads CAAGTGGEQYF. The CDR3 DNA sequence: TGTGCCGCCGGGACAGGGGGCGAGCAGTACTTC.

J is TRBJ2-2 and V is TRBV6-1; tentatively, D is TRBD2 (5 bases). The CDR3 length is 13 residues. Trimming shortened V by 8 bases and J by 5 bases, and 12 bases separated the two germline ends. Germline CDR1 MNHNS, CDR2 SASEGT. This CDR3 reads CASVSGRTGELFF. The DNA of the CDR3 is TGTGCCAGCGTGAGCGGAAGGACCGGGGAGCTGTTTTTT.

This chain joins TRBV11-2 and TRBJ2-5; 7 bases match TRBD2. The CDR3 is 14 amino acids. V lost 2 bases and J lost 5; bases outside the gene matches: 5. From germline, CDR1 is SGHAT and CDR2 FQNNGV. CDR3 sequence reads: CASSLLISGETQYF. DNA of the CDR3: TGTGCCAGCAGCTTACTTATTAGCGGGGAGACCCAGTACTTC.

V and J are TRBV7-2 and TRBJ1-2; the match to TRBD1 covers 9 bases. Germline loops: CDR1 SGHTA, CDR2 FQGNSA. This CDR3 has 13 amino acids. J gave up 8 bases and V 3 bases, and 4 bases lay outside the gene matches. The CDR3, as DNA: TGTGCCAGCAGCTTGGGACAGGGCGGAGGCTACACCTTC. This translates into CASSLGQGGGYTF.

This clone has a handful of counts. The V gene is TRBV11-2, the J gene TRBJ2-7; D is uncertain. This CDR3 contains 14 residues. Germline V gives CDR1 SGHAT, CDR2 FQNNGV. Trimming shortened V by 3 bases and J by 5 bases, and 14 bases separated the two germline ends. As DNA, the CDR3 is TGTGCCAGCAGCTTCCGGTCCCGGAGTGACGAGCAGTACTTC. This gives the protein CASSFRSRSDEQYF. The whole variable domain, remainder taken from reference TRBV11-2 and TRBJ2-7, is EAGVAQSPRYKIIEKRQSVAFWCNPISGHATLYWYQQILGQGPKLLIQFQNNGVVDDSQLPKDRFSAERLKGVDSTLKIQPAKLEDSAVYLCASSFRSRSDEQYFGPGTRLTVT.

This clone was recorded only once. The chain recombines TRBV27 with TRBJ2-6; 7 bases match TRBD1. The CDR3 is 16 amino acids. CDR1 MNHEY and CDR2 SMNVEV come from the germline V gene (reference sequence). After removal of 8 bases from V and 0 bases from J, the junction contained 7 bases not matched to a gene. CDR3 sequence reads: CASLTGTASGANVLTF. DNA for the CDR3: TGTGCCAGCCTCACCGGGACAGCCTCTGGGGCCAACGTCCTGACTTTC.

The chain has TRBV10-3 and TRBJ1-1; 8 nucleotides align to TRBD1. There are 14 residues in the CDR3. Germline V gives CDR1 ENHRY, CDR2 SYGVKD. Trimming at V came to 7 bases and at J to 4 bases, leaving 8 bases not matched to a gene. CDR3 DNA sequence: TGTGCCATCACCCTAGGACAGGGAAGCACTGAAGCTTTCTTT. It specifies CAITLGQGSTEAFF.